These T cell receptor beta chains were read from a single sample in a study of post-analysis software for immune sequencing data. TCRdb reprocessed the PCR reads via MiXCR and lists one record per CDR3 protein. Of approximately 690,000 distinct CDR3 sequences detected, more than 50% appear once; the ten largest clones hold about 11%. Sequencing was carried out using blood. The receptors stem from a girl under 10 years old with multiple sclerosis. CDR3s include the opening cysteine and the closing phenylalanine or tryptophan. A D gene is named only where the DNA matches it firmly. Not every row has a clone size; where given, it reads once, few, many or a size class.

j_gene: TRBJ2-1; d_gene: -; v_gene: TRBV20-1; abundance: -; CDR3aa: CSAPQPTRNEQFF; CDR3nt: TGCAGTGCCCCTCAGCCCACTAGAAATGAGCAGTTCTTC
j_gene: TRBJ2-5; d_gene: -; v_gene: TRBV14; abundance: few; CDR3aa: CASSQEKGKGETQYF; CDR3nt: TGTGCCAGCAGCCAAGAGAAGGGGAAGGGGGAGACCCAGTACTTC
j_gene: TRBJ1-2; d_gene: TRBD1; v_gene: TRBV7-2; abundance: -; CDR3aa: CASSFWTGGVFGGYTF; CDR3nt: TGTGCCAGCAGCTTCTGGACAGGGGGCGTTTTTGGAGGCTACACCTTC
j_gene: TRBJ2-1; d_gene: -; v_gene: TRBV20-1; abundance: few; CDR3aa: CSASVGTGSWNEQFF; CDR3nt: TGCAGTGCTAGTGTCGGGACTGGTTCGTGGAATGAGCAGTTCTTC
j_gene: TRBJ2-3; d_gene: TRBD2; v_gene: TRBV6-5; abundance: -; CDR3aa: CASSYSSGAGGLDTQYF; CDR3nt: TGTGCCAGCAGTTACTCCTCCGGAGCGGGAGGCTTGGATACGCAGTATTTT
j_gene: TRBJ1-1; d_gene: -; v_gene: TRBV4-1; abundance: -; CDR3aa: CASSQDVGFTEAFF; CDR3nt: TGCGCCAGCAGCCAAGATGTGGGGTTCACTGAAGCTTTCTTT
j_gene: TRBJ1-1; d_gene: -; v_gene: TRBV9; abundance: -; CDR3aa: CASSVGGSAEAFF; CDR3nt: TGTGCCAGCAGCGTCGGGGGCTCGGCCGAAGCTTTCTTT
j_gene: TRBJ1-6; d_gene: -; v_gene: TRBV6-1; abundance: -; CDR3aa: CASSEMGPTDYSPPHF; CDR3nt: TGTGCCAGCAGTGAAATGGGACCGACGGACTATTCACCCCCCCACTTT
j_gene: TRBJ1-2; d_gene: -; v_gene: TRBV18; abundance: -; CDR3aa: CASSHGNYGYTF; CDR3nt: TGTGCCAGCTCACATGGAAACTATGGCTACACCTTC
j_gene: TRBJ2-7; d_gene: -; v_gene: TRBV29-1; abundance: -; CDR3aa: CSVSIRVGDYEQYF; CDR3nt: TGCAGCGTTTCCATCAGGGTCGGGGATTACGAGCAGTACTTC
j_gene: TRBJ1-5; d_gene: -; v_gene: TRBV6-6; abundance: -; CDR3aa: CASSLRRTGEGQPQHF; CDR3nt: TGTGCCAGCAGCCTACGGAGAACGGGGGAAGGCCAGCCCCAGCATTTT
j_gene: TRBJ2-1; d_gene: -; v_gene: TRBV29-1; abundance: -; CDR3aa: CSVDLPGTSYNEQFF; CDR3nt: TGCAGCGTTGACCTACCAGGGACCTCCTACAATGAGCAGTTCTTC
j_gene: TRBJ2-4; d_gene: -; v_gene: TRBV18; abundance: -; CDR3aa: CASSPLHLAKNIQYF; CDR3nt: TGTGCCAGCTCACCGCTTCATCTAGCCAAAAACATTCAGTACTTC
j_gene: TRBJ2-5; d_gene: TRBD2; v_gene: TRBV12-3/TRBV12-4; abundance: -; CDR3aa: CASSFRTSGSLGETQYF; CDR3nt: TGTGCCAGCAGTTTCCGGACTAGCGGGTCTCTGGGAGAGACCCAGTACTTC
j_gene: TRBJ2-1; d_gene: TRBD1; v_gene: TRBV10-2; abundance: few; CDR3aa: CASSESGGQGKQFF; CDR3nt: TGCGCCAGCAGTGAGTCAGGGGGACAGGGAAAGCAGTTCTTC
j_gene: TRBJ2-2; d_gene: TRBD2; v_gene: TRBV20-1; abundance: -; CDR3aa: CSARDWASGRNEELFF; CDR3nt: TGCAGTGCTAGAGATTGGGCTAGCGGGAGAAACGAGGAGCTGTTTTTT
j_gene: TRBJ2-5; d_gene: -; v_gene: TRBV9; abundance: -; CDR3aa: CASSVVGGAEETQYF; CDR3nt: TGTGCCAGCAGCGTCGTGGGGGGAGCAGAGGAGACCCAGTACTTC
j_gene: TRBJ2-5; d_gene: TRBD2; v_gene: TRBV7-2; abundance: few; CDR3aa: CASSSSGSTEETQYF; CDR3nt: TGTGCCAGCAGCTCCAGCGGGAGTACCGAAGAGACCCAGTACTTC
j_gene: TRBJ2-7; d_gene: TRBD2; v_gene: TRBV15; abundance: once; CDR3aa: CATSRSTNRDYTYEQYF; CDR3nt: TGTGCCACCAGCAGATCCACAAATCGGGACTACACCTACGAGCAGTACTTC
j_gene: TRBJ1-2; d_gene: -; v_gene: TRBV7-2; abundance: -; CDR3aa: CASSLEALGGNYGYTF; CDR3nt: TGTGCCAGCAGCTTAGAGGCTCTGGGGGGGAACTATGGCTACACCTTC
j_gene: TRBJ2-7; d_gene: -; v_gene: TRBV2; abundance: -; CDR3aa: CASTVGSSYEQYF; CDR3nt: TGTGCCAGCACCGTCGGCAGTTCCTACGAGCAGTACTTC
j_gene: TRBJ2-7; d_gene: -; v_gene: TRBV6-2/TRBV6-3; abundance: -; CDR3aa: CASSYSRQATYEQYF; CDR3nt: TGTGCCAGCAGTTACTCGAGGCAGGCGACCTACGAGCAGTACTTC
j_gene: TRBJ2-7; d_gene: -; v_gene: TRBV10-2; abundance: -; CDR3aa: CASSEFQPYEQYF; CDR3nt: TGCGCCAGCAGTGAGTTTCAGCCTTACGAGCAGTACTTC
j_gene: TRBJ1-2; d_gene: -; v_gene: TRBV2; abundance: few; CDR3aa: CASSVRYYGYTF; CDR3nt: TGTGCCAGCAGTGTGAGATATTATGGCTACACCTTC
j_gene: TRBJ2-7; d_gene: -; v_gene: TRBV20-1; abundance: few; CDR3aa: CSARGPDTTYEQYF; CDR3nt: TGCAGTGCTAGGGGCCCCGACACCACCTACGAGCAGTACTTC
j_gene: TRBJ2-3; d_gene: TRBD2; v_gene: TRBV10-2; abundance: -; CDR3aa: CASSDHSGASSTDTQYF; CDR3nt: TGCGCCAGCAGTGACCATAGCGGGGCCTCTAGCACAGATACGCAGTATTTT
j_gene: TRBJ2-1; d_gene: TRBD2; v_gene: TRBV20-1; abundance: -; CDR3aa: CSARDPRGGDEQFF; CDR3nt: TGCAGTGCTAGAGACCCGCGGGGGGGAGATGAGCAGTTCTTC
j_gene: TRBJ2-3; d_gene: TRBD1; v_gene: TRBV20-1; abundance: -; CDR3aa: CSANSGGLTDTQYF; CDR3nt: TGCAGTGCTAACTCAGGGGGCCTAACAGATACGCAGTATTTT